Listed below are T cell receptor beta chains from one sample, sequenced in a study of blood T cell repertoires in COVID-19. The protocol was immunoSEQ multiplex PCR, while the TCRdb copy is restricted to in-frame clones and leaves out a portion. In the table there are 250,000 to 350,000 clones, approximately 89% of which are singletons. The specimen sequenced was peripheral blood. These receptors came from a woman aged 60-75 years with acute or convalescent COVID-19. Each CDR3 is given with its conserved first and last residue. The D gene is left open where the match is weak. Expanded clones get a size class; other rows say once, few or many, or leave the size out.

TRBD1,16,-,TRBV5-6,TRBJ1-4,CASSLATGPTNEKLFF,TGTGCCAGCAGCTTGGCGACAGGGCCAACTAATGAAAAACTGTTTTTT
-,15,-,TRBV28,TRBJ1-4,CASSERGATNEKLFF,TGTGCCAGCAGTGAACGGGGTGCAACTAATGAAAAACTGTTTTTT
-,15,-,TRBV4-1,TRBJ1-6,CASSQDGQGSSPLHF,TGCGCCAGCAGCCAAGATGGGCAGGGGTCCTCACCCCTCCACTTT
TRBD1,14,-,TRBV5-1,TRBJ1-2,CASSRADRGEGYTF,TGCGCCAGCAGCCGGGCGGACAGGGGGGAAGGATACACCTTC
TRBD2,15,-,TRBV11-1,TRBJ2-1,CASSSAGGNYNEQFF,TGTGCCAGCAGCTCCGCGGGAGGGAATTACAATGAGCAGTTCTTC
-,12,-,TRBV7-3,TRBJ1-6,CASSELNSPLHF,TGTGCCAGCAGCGAACTGAATTCACCCCTCCACTTT
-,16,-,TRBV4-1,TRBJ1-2,CASSQDRGGSGYGYTF,TGCGCCAGCAGCCAAGATCGAGGGGGATCGGGGTATGGCTACACCTTC
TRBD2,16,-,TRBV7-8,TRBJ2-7,CASSPPGLARVSEQYF,TGTGCCAGCAGCCCTCCCGGACTAGCGCGGGTTAGCGAGCAGTACTTC
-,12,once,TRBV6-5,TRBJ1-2,CASRDSLDGYTF,TGTGCCAGCAGAGACAGTCTGGATGGCTACACCTTC
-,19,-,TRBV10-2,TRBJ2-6,CASLPPRGEFHSGANVLTF,TGCGCCAGCTTGCCCCCCCGGGGAGAATTTCACTCTGGGGCCAACGTCCTGACTTTC
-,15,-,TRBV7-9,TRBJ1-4,CASSLPRRFGEKLFF,TGTGCCAGCAGCTTACCTCGCAGGTTCGGTGAAAAACTGTTTTTT
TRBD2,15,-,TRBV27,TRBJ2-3,CASRASGYSTDTQYF,TGTGCCAGCAGGGCTAGCGGATATAGCACAGATACGCAGTATTTT
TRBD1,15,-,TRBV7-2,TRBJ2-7,CASSFPGQGTYEQYF,TGTGCCAGCAGCTTCCCGGGACAGGGAACCTACGAGCAGTACTTC
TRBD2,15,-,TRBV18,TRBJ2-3,CASSPQGLGTDTQYF,TGTGCCAGCTCACCACAGGGACTAGGCACAGATACGCAGTATTTT
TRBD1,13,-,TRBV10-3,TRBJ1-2,CASQGGREEGYTF,TGTGCCTCCCAAGGGGGCAGGGAAGAGGGCTACACCTTC
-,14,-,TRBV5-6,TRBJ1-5,CASSLARQAQPQHF,TGTGCCAGCAGCTTGGCCAGACAGGCCCAGCCCCAGCATTTT
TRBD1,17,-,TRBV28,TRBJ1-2,CASSLYPMAGGIRGYTF,TGTGCCAGCAGTTTATACCCTATGGCAGGGGGAATAAGGGGCTACACCTTC
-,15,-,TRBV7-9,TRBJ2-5,CASSPPGLRGETQYF,TGTGCCAGCAGCCCCCCCGGGCTCCGGGGGGAGACCCAGTACTTC
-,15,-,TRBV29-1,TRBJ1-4,CSVEDLERGNEKLFF,TGCAGCGTTGAAGATCTGGAGAGGGGGAATGAAAAACTGTTTTTT
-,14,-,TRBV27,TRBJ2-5,CASSLRGARETQYF,TGTGCCAGCAGTTTACGGGGGGCCAGGGAGACCCAGTACTTC
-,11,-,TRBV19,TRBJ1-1,CASSIGYEAFF,TGTGCCAGTAGTATCGGTTATGAAGCTTTCTTT
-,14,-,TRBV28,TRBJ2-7,CASSLPGYSYEQYF,TGTGCCAGCAGTCTCCCGGGGTACTCCTACGAGCAGTACTTC
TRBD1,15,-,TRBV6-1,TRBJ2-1,CASSGAGQGRDEQFF,TGTGCCAGCAGTGGAGCGGGACAGGGTCGGGATGAGCAGTTCTTC
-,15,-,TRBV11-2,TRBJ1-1,CASSPKISENTEAFF,TGTGCCAGCAGCCCTAAAATAAGTGAAAACACTGAAGCTTTCTTT
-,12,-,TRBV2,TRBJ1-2,CASSETNYGYTF,TGTGCCAGCAGTGAGACAAACTATGGCTACACCTTC